This note documents a single T cell receptor beta chain sequence. Libraries were prepared by immunoSEQ multiplex PCR; TCRdb keeps only in-frame clonotypes and omits some of them. This sample has about 280,000 clones; roughly 90% occur once, and the top ten carry 10% to 15%. With 2 bases removed from V and 2 bases from J, the gap between germline ends came to 11 bases. CDR3 size: 15 residues. The germline V gene has CDR1 LGHDT and CDR2 YNNKEL (reference sequence). These data originate in a study of blood T cell repertoires in COVID-19. Across the whole study: Some COVID-19 samples were acute and others convalescent; all came from the United States, Italy and Spain. Nucleic acid was either cDNA or gDNA, and it came from T cells, B-cell-depleted T cells, or PBMCs.

The sequence was collected from a woman in her 70s with COVID-19, enrolled during active disease. The rearrangement joins TRBV3-1 (or the pseudogene TRBV3-2) to TRBJ2-3, with D perhaps TRBD1 (6 bases). The sample taken for sequencing was peripheral blood. The CDR3 bases are TGTGCCAGCAGCCAAAGGTGGACAGACACAGATACGCAGTATTTT. This translates into CASSQRWTDTDTQYF.